Listed below are T cell receptor beta chains from one sample, sequenced in a study of CD8+CD57+ T cells in acquired aplastic anemia. MiXCR, applied by TCRdb to the reads, yields one record per CDR3 protein. This table has approximately 190,000 distinct CDR3 sequences, around 45% appearing once. The sequencing sample was made of sorted CD4+, CD8+, or CD8+CD57+ T cells (not recorded which) from PBMCs. The receptor source for this set is a human donor with aplastic anemia. CDR3s include the opening cysteine and the closing phenylalanine or tryptophan. The D gene is left open where the match is weak. Size values are once, few and many counts, or a class for expanded clones, and some rows have none.

d_call: -; v_call: TRBV2; clone_size: many; j_call: TRBJ1-5; cdr3_nt: TGTGCCAGCAGCCTGGGTAGGGGAGACAATCAGCCCCAGCATTTT; cdr3_aa: CASSLGRGDNQPQHF
d_call: -; v_call: TRBV7-6; clone_size: -; j_call: TRBJ2-1; cdr3_nt: TGTGCCAGCAGCTTAGTGCGACTAGGGGATGAGCAGTTCTTC; cdr3_aa: CASSLVRLGDEQFF
d_call: -; v_call: TRBV20-1; clone_size: many; j_call: TRBJ2-3; cdr3_nt: TGCAGTGCTAGAGATGCGTCGTCTCTGAGATTTACAGATACGCAGTATTTT; cdr3_aa: CSARDASSLRFTDTQYF
d_call: -; v_call: TRBV25-1; clone_size: -; j_call: TRBJ1-2; cdr3_nt: TGTGCCAGCAGTTTTGGACAGAACTATGGCTACACCTTC; cdr3_aa: CASSFGQNYGYTF
d_call: -; v_call: TRBV10-3; clone_size: -; j_call: TRBJ1-5; cdr3_nt: TGTGCCATCAGTGAGTCGGACGGGGATCAGCCCCAGCATTTT; cdr3_aa: CAISESDGDQPQHF
d_call: -; v_call: TRBV10-3; clone_size: few; j_call: TRBJ2-7; cdr3_nt: TGTGCCATCAGTGTGGGCGGATTGAACTACGAGCAGTACTTC; cdr3_aa: CAISVGGLNYEQYF
d_call: -; v_call: TRBV10-1; clone_size: -; j_call: TRBJ2-3; cdr3_nt: TGCCCTAGCATAACGGCTAACTGGGCAGATACGCAGTATTTT; cdr3_aa: CPSITANWADTQYF
d_call: -; v_call: TRBV24-1; clone_size: -; j_call: TRBJ2-7; cdr3_nt: TGTGCCACCAGTGAAGGATACGAGCAGTACTTC; cdr3_aa: CATSEGYEQYF
d_call: -; v_call: TRBV19; clone_size: many; j_call: TRBJ1-1; cdr3_nt: TGTGCCAGCGGGGGATTATATGCTGAAGCTTTCTTT; cdr3_aa: CASGGLYAEAFF
d_call: TRBD1; v_call: TRBV6-1; clone_size: few; j_call: TRBJ1-4; cdr3_nt: TGTGCCAGCAGCCCAGGGGGGGGTGGGTACGAAAAACTGTTTTTT; cdr3_aa: CASSPGGGGYEKLFF
d_call: TRBD1; v_call: TRBV7-8; clone_size: -; j_call: TRBJ2-1; cdr3_nt: TGTGCCAGCAGCTCTGGACAGGGTCACTACAATGAGCAGTTCTTC; cdr3_aa: CASSSGQGHYNEQFF
d_call: TRBD1; v_call: TRBV5-1; clone_size: many; j_call: TRBJ1-1; cdr3_nt: TGCGCCAGCAGCTCTATACGCAGAGGGGGCCTTAACACTGAAGCTTTCTTT; cdr3_aa: CASSSIRRGGLNTEAFF
d_call: -; v_call: TRBV20-1; clone_size: many; j_call: TRBJ1-2; cdr3_nt: TGCAGTGCTAGAGTTTCCCGGGGCTATGGCTACACCTTC; cdr3_aa: CSARVSRGYGYTF